This T cell receptor beta chain was obtained from a study of blood T cell repertoires in COVID-19 (dated by TCRdb to the early 2020s). A note on the overall study: The collaborator samples originated in the United States, Italy and Spain and spanned the acute and convalescent phases of COVID-19. The prospective study material was composed of cDNA or gDNA derived from T cells, B-cell-depleted T cells, or PBMCs. Deeply sampled blood TCRbeta repertoires from subjects exposed to, actively infected with, or recovered from COVID-19 were included in the dataset. A freely available public database, intended as a resource for researchers studying the immune response to SARS-CoV-2, is where the repertoires were released. The samples were drawn from two sources: the first 160 participants of the ongoing ImmuneRACE study, and 1,254 subjects contributed by 6 global collaborators. The sample metadata nearly always contained a de-identified subject ID, COVID-19 status, age in years and sex. Where available, HLA class I and class II types were obtained from metadata supplied by the sample provider rather than from assay-based typing. Points the paper makes about the study in general: The amount of clinical and demographic metadata varied by source and participant and was provided uncurated.

Concerning this clone: No cognate antigen has been identified for it. One base away there is no much larger clone; base qualities are not given.

Collaborating institutions collected whole blood in K2EDTA tubes following their own protocols. Collaborator samples were shipped for TCRbeta analysis as frozen whole blood, isolated PBMCs, or DNA extracted from either sample type. TCRbeta CDR3 regions were amplified from genomic DNA by means of the immunoSEQ Assay, a bias-controlled multiplex PCR. As for the authors' bioinformatics: Within the assay, amplification of reference gene primers was used to estimate how many nucleated cells each sample contained. Sequence reads were collapsed and filtered to measure the absolute abundance of every unique TCRbeta CDR3 rearrangement. Productive Simpson clonality was computed per sample as the square root of Simpson's diversity index over productive rearrangements. Imported from immuneACCESS, the table was reduced by TCRdb to in-frame sequences with V and J called. These copies leave out some clones; in studies compared against another copy, an unresolved V gene accounts for under half, and the cause of the remainder is not known. That table supplies the V and J calls and clone size; D and trimming were determined from the DNA. Counted in this sample were approximately 130,000 clones; about 87% of them appeared once. Of the sample, about 2% falls within the top ten clones.

CDR1 and CDR2, per the germline V gene, are MNHEY and SVGAGI. Trimming at the junction amounts to 6 bases on V and 8 bases on J, and the germline ends lie 19 bases apart. The CDR3 starts with the cysteine, ends with the phenylalanine, and has 14 residues. Solely the CDR3 DNA is kept, with 42 bases framed from the first base. The sequence links TRBV6-5 to TRBJ1-2; tentative D gene TRBD1, with 5 bases matching. The specimen sequenced was peripheral blood. This receptor was taken from a woman aged 45-60 years with acute or convalescent COVID-19. The DNA reads TGTGCCAGCAGCCCCCCGACAGTAGGGCACGGCTACACCTTC. This yields the protein CASSPPTVGHGYTF.